This T cell receptor (beta chain) was recorded in a study of blood T cell repertoires in COVID-19. Study-wide context: The United States, Italy and Spain were the sources of the acute and convalescent COVID-19 samples. PBMCs, B-cell-depleted T cells, or T cells were the source of the cDNA or gDNA that made up the material.

This CDR3 is 14 amino acids long. V gave up 8 bases and J gave up 5 bases; unmatched junction bases: 9. CDR1 and CDR2 (germline): SNHLY, FYNNEI. Libraries were prepared by immunoSEQ multiplex PCR; TCRdb keeps only in-frame clonotypes and omits some of them. The top ten clones hold approximately 3% of a sample with 360,000 or so clones, roughly 90% of them seen once. Enrollees, roughly 18 to 89 years old, lived in 24 US areas. Participants were placed into cohorts based on the clinical history they reported. The sample was PBMCs or T cells enriched from blood (not recorded which). This TCR was recovered from a woman aged 25 to 39 who had recovered from COVID-19. This sequence joins TRBV2 and TRBJ2-3, with 8 positions matching TRBD2. CDR3 DNA: TGTGCCAGCCCCCCCCCGGGAGGGATAGATACGCAGTATTTT. It translates to CASPPPGGIDTQYF.